These 15 T cell receptor beta chains came from one sample sequenced in a study of naive and memory T cell subsets (TCRdb year 2017). Library preparation was by UMI-ligation and nested PCR. The instrument was an Illumina MiSeq. The beta constant-region primer was an equimolar mix of two oligonucleotides covering both TRBC1 and TRBC2. TCRdb passed the public sequencing reads through fastp at Q25 and MiXCR, retaining productive beta sequences. Rows are unified per CDR3 protein, each entry keeping the most common DNA and genes. This sample has 150,000 or so distinct CDR3 sequences in its table, and over 15% of those were observed once. Together, the top ten hold about 0.13% of the sample. Specimen: naive CD4+ T cells from blood. This specimen's cell subset or site label, per the study, means: naive T cells, CD45RA high CD27+. The source of these receptors is a human donor in good health.

This clonotype came up a few times. The rearrangement links TRBV10-3 to TRBJ1-6; D is unresolved. This CDR3 spans 13 amino acids. Trimming removed 8 bases from V and 7 bases from J, with 12 bases in between. Germline V CDR1 and CDR2: ENHRY, SYGVKD. CDR3 bases: TGTGCCATCTCGACCTCGGCAAATTCACCCCTCCACTTT. It specifies CAISTSANSPLHF.

J is TRBJ1-4 and V is TRBV2; D is ambiguous. The CDR3 covers 13 residues. Trimming cost V 4 bases and J 6 bases, with 9 bases left between them. The germline V gene has CDR1 SNHLY and CDR2 FYNNEI. The CDR3 sequence is CASSGLGYEKLFF. CDR3 nucleotides: TGTGCCAGCAGTGGTCTAGGTTATGAAAAACTGTTTTTT.

V usage is TRBV5-6 and J usage is TRBJ1-1; 9 positions match TRBD1. The ends lost 4 bases at V and 0 bases at J; junction bases unmatched: 4. The CDR3 is 15 residues long. In germline, CDR1 is SGHDT, CDR2 YYEEEE. CDR3 residues: CASSKDRGMNTEAFF. The CDR3, as DNA: TGTGCCAGCAGCAAAGACAGGGGGATGAACACTGAAGCTTTCTTT.

This clonotype was recorded many times. J is TRBJ2-5 and V is TRBV7-2; no clear D. The germline V and J ends were trimmed by 4 bases and 5 bases, with 17 bases remaining between them. The length of the CDR3 is 15 residues. Germline CDR1 reads SGHTA; CDR2 reads FQGNSA. CDR3 DNA sequence: TGTGCCAGCAGCTCACCTCATGGGTCCCCGGAGACCCAGTACTTC. Encoded protein: CASSSPHGSPETQYF.

This clonotype occurred a few times. The gene calls are TRBV20-1 and TRBJ1-2; 7 bases match TRBD1. The V segment lost 0 bases and the J segment 2 bases; nucleotides outside the gene matches: 0. Germline loops: CDR1 DFQATT, CDR2 SNEGSKA (reference sequence). This CDR3 comprises 13 residues. CDR3 nucleotide sequence: TGCAGTGCTAGAGAGACAGGGAACTATGGCTACACCTTC. Protein: CSARETGNYGYTF.

This clonotype was found a few times. The rearrangement links TRBV29-1 to TRBJ1-5; D gene uncertain. This CDR3 region has 10 residues. Looked up from germline, CDR1 is SQVTM and CDR2 is ANQGSEA. V was shortened by 4 bases and J by 4 bases, with 2 bases between the two germline ends. The CDR3 protein is CSVGNQPQHF. In nucleotides, the CDR3 is TGCAGCGTTGGTAATCAGCCCCAGCATTTT.

V usage is TRBV12-3 or TRBV12-4 and J usage is TRBJ2-7; 10 bases align to TRBD1. The V segment lost 6 bases and the J segment 2 bases; nucleotides outside the gene matches: 7. This CDR3 region has 15 residues. In DNA, the CDR3 is TGTGCCAGCAGGTACCGGGACAGGGGCCCCTACGAGCAGTACTTC. The encoded protein is CASRYRDRGPYEQYF.

The chain couples TRBV5-1 to TRBJ2-7; 10 nucleotides agree with TRBD2. Germline values: CDR1 SGHRS, CDR2 YFSETQ. CDR3 length equals 14 residues. The junction had 3 bases not matched to a gene; V was cut back by 4 bases and J by 2 bases. DNA for the CDR3: TGCGCCAGCAGCGCGCTAGCGGGAGCCTACGAGCAGTACTTC. Its protein product is CASSALAGAYEQYF.

V and J are TRBV21-1 and TRBJ2-3; the D segment call TRBD2 is taken from the table without a DNA check. TRBV21-1 is a recognized pseudogene. This CDR3 comprises 19 residues. The CDR3 loop reads CASSKVEGRLAGRTDTQYF. The CDR3 DNA is TGTGCCAGCAGCAAAGTGGAAGGGAGACTAGCGGGACGGACAGATACGCAGTATTTT.

Only a few counts were recorded for this clonotype. The chain joins TRBV2 to TRBJ1-5; tentative D call: TRBD1 (6 bases). From germline, CDR1 is SNHLY and CDR2 FYNNEI. This CDR3 region has 13 residues. Between the trimmed V and J ends, which lost 7 bases and 6 bases, there was a span of 13 bases. The CDR3 loop is CASTTQGSQPQHF. CDR3 in DNA: TGTGCCAGCACCACCCAGGGGTCTCAGCCCCAGCATTTT.

This chain connects TRBV7-2 to TRBJ2-7; D ambiguous. V lost 5 bases and J lost 9, with 14 bases in between. The CDR3 consists of 12 residues. Germline CDR1 reads SGHTA; CDR2 reads FQGNSA. The CDR3 DNA sequence: TGTGCCAGCAGCCCGGACCAAACGGGGCAGTACTTC. Protein sequence: CASSPDQTGQYF.

This chain uses TRBV18 with TRBJ2-7; TRBD2 matches 9 bases. The CDR3 is made up of 15 amino acids. Looked up from germline, CDR1 is KGHSH and CDR2 is LQKENI. The trim removed 3 bases at V and 4 bases at J, leaving 7 bases unmatched. The CDR3 loop is CASSPEGLAGYEQYF. As DNA, the CDR3 is TGTGCCAGCTCACCCGAGGGACTAGCAGGTTACGAGCAGTACTTC. Filled out from reference TRBV18 and TRBJ2-7, the complete variable domain reads NAGVMQNPRHLVRRRGQEARLRCSPMKGHSHVYWYRQLPEEGLKFMVYLQKENIIDESGMPKERFSAEFPKEGPSILRIQQVVRGDSAAYFCASSPEGLAGYEQYFGPGTRLTVT.

This clonotype turned up a few times. This sequence joins TRBV19 and TRBJ1-4; D might be TRBD1 (5 bases). Germline V gene sequence: CDR1 LNHDA, CDR2 SQIVND (reference sequence). The CDR3 runs to 18 residues. With 3 bases removed from V and 8 bases from J, the gap between germline ends came to 25 bases. CDR3 sequence (DNA): TGTGCCAGTAGTATCCTTGGGCCTTGGGACCCTATGAACGAAAAACTGTTTTTT. This codes for CASSILGPWDPMNEKLFF.

The J gene is TRBJ2-7, the V gene TRBV19; the D call may be TRBD1 or TRBD2 (6 bases each). Trimming stripped 5 bases from V and 5 bases from J, with 22 bases between. In germline, CDR1 is LNHDA, CDR2 SQIVND (reference sequence). The CDR3 contains 16 residues. The CDR3 region is CASSLQGPGEEDEQYF. CDR3 DNA sequence: TGTGCCAGTAGTCTCCAGGGTCCAGGGGAGGAGGACGAGCAGTACTTC.

J is TRBJ1-1 and V is TRBV29-1; unclear D gene. The CDR3 is 14 residues long. Germline loops: CDR1 SQVTM, CDR2 ANQGSEA. Between the trimmed V and J ends, which lost 0 bases and 3 bases, there was a span of 11 bases. The DNA of the CDR3 is TGCAGCGTTGAAGAAGACAATCGGGACACTGAAGCTTTCTTT. Protein: CSVEEDNRDTEAFF. Full variable domain (remainder filled in from reference TRBV29-1 and TRBJ1-1): SAVISQKPSRDICQRGTSLTIQCQVDSQVTMMFWYRQQPGQSLTLIATANQGSEATYESGFVIDKFPISRPNLTFSTLTVSNMSPEDSSIYLCSVEEDNRDTEAFFGQGTRLTVV.